These T cell receptor beta chains were read from a single sample in a study of cytotoxic CD8 clonotypes in ibrutinib-treated CLL. Measured with immunoSEQ multiplex PCR; TCRdb has only the in-frame clones, and not every one. The profile shows tens of thousands of clones, approximately 67% of them singletons. The material was PBMCs, obtained at disease progression, from a patient treated with ibrutinib. The receptors originated from a human donor with chronic lymphocytic leukemia. Both conserved end residues are part of each CDR3. A D gene is named only where the DNA matches it firmly. Expanded clones are given a class, and other clones once, few, many or no size at all.

size: .; J: TRBJ1-6; D: .; V: TRBV19; DNA: TGTGCCAGTAGTATAAGGCAGAGTAATTCACCCCTCCACTTT; CDR3: CASSIRQSNSPLHF
size: once; J: TRBJ2-7; D: TRBD1; V: TRBV19; DNA: TGTGCCAGTAGTATCGGCAGGGGGTACTCCTACGAGCAGTACTTC; CDR3: CASSIGRGYSYEQYF
size: .; J: TRBJ2-3; D: TRBD1; V: TRBV7-8; DNA: TGTGCCAGCAGCTCGACAGGGCCAGATACGCAGTATTTT; CDR3: CASSSTGPDTQYF
size: .; J: TRBJ1-2; D: .; V: TRBV27; DNA: TGTGCCAGCAGTCGGCAGGGTTACTATGGCTACACCTTC; CDR3: CASSRQGYYGYTF
size: once; J: TRBJ2-7; D: TRBD1; V: TRBV6-5; DNA: TGTGCCAGCAGACCTAACAGGGGGCACTACGAGCAGTACTTC; CDR3: CASRPNRGHYEQYF
size: .; J: TRBJ2-7; D: .; V: TRBV4-3; DNA: TGCGCCAGCACTGACTACGAGCAGTACTTC; CDR3: CASTDYEQYF
size: .; J: TRBJ2-7; D: .; V: TRBV27; DNA: TGTGCCAGCAGCTCAGGGTATAACGCATACGAGCAGTACTTC; CDR3: CASSSGYNAYEQYF
size: medium-sized; J: TRBJ2-7; D: .; V: TRBV19; DNA: TGTGCCAGTAGCCTCCGTGGAGGGGGCCTCTCCTACGAGCAGTACTTC; CDR3: CASSLRGGGLSYEQYF
size: .; J: TRBJ1-4; D: .; V: TRBV5-4; DNA: TGTGCCAGCAGCTTGGCAGGAGGCCTATCTGAAAAACTGTTTTTT; CDR3: CASSLAGGLSEKLFF
size: few; J: TRBJ1-5; D: .; V: TRBV27; DNA: TGTGCCAGCAGTTTATTGGGGGGGTTCGGAGATCAGCCCCAGCATTTT; CDR3: CASSLLGGFGDQPQHF
size: .; J: TRBJ2-5; D: TRBD1; V: TRBV30; DNA: TGTGCCTGGAGCTCGACAGGGTGGACCCAGTACTTC; CDR3: CAWSSTGWTQYF
size: .; J: TRBJ2-3; D: TRBD1; V: TRBV5-1; DNA: TGCGCCAGCAGCGGCGGGACAGGCCGCACCGCAGATACGCAGTATTTT; CDR3: CASSGGTGRTADTQYF
size: few; J: TRBJ1-2; D: .; V: TRBV27; DNA: TGTGCCAGCAGTTTTTCAGGGGCCGGCTATGGCTACACCTTC; CDR3: CASSFSGAGYGYTF
size: .; J: TRBJ2-6; D: .; V: TRBV11-3; DNA: TGTGCCAGCAGCTCAACAGGGTCCGGGGCCAACGTCCTGACTTTC; CDR3: CASSSTGSGANVLTF
size: .; J: TRBJ2-5; D: TRBD2; V: TRBV27; DNA: TGTGCCAGTGGACTAGCGGGGTGGGAGACCCAGTACTTC; CDR3: CASGLAGWETQYF
size: .; J: TRBJ1-4; D: .; V: TRBV5-1; DNA: TGCGCCAGCAGCTCAGGGGTTTGGACTAATGAAAAACTGTTTTTT; CDR3: CASSSGVWTNEKLFF
size: few; J: TRBJ2-7; D: TRBD2; V: TRBV5-1; DNA: TGCGCCAGCAGCCGTACCCATAGCGGGGTGGTTGGCACCTACGAGCAGTACTTC; CDR3: CASSRTHSGVVGTYEQYF
size: .; J: TRBJ2-2; D: TRBD1; V: TRBV15; DNA: TGTGCCACCAGCAGGTCTCGACAGGGCAACACCGGGGAGCTGTTTTTT; CDR3: CATSRSRQGNTGELFF
size: .; J: TRBJ2-5; D: .; V: TRBV6-5; DNA: TGTGCCAGCAGTTACTCGACTTCGTACCAAGAGACCCAGTACTTC; CDR3: CASSYSTSYQETQYF
size: few; J: TRBJ1-6; D: .; V: TRBV6-1; DNA: TGTGCCAGCAGTGATTATGGGAGCTCCTATAATTCACCCCTCCACTTT; CDR3: CASSDYGSSYNSPLHF
size: .; J: TRBJ1-6; D: TRBD1; V: TRBV5-6; DNA: TGTGCCAGCAGCTTGGAAGGGACAGGGCTCGGCTCCTATAATTCACCCCTCCACTTT; CDR3: CASSLEGTGLGSYNSPLHF
size: .; J: TRBJ1-4; D: TRBD1; V: TRBV7-9; DNA: TGTGCCAGCAGCTTAGCGGACAGGGCAACTAATGAAAAACTGTTTTTT; CDR3: CASSLADRATNEKLFF
size: .; J: TRBJ2-1; D: TRBD2; V: TRBV27; DNA: TGTGCCAGCAGTTTATCCTATCATCTGCTTTGGACTAGCGGGGGGGATGGGTCTCTGGATGAGCAGTTCTTC; CDR3: CASSLSYHLLWTSGGDGSLDEQFF
size: .; J: TRBJ2-6; D: .; V: TRBV15; DNA: TGTGCCACCAGCAGTGAGAGCTCTGGGGCCAACGTCCTGACTTTC; CDR3: CATSSESSGANVLTF
size: few; J: TRBJ2-5; D: .; V: TRBV10-2; DNA: TGCGCCAGCAGTGAAGTAGACAGGCAAGAGACCCAGTACTTC; CDR3: CASSEVDRQETQYF
size: .; J: TRBJ1-2; D: .; V: TRBV9; DNA: TGTGCCAGCAGCCCGGACAGATACTATGGCTACACCTTC; CDR3: CASSPDRYYGYTF
size: few; J: TRBJ1-2; D: TRBD1; V: TRBV7-2; DNA: TGTGCCAGCAGCTCGGGACAGGGGGATGGCTACACCTTC; CDR3: CASSSGQGDGYTF
size: .; J: TRBJ1-2; D: .; V: TRBV7-9; DNA: TGTGCCAGCAGCAAAAAGATGGGTAACAGGGAAAGGGACTATGGCTACACCTTC; CDR3: CASSKKMGNRERDYGYTF
size: few; J: TRBJ1-6; D: .; V: TRBV27; DNA: TGTGCCAGCAGTTTTACCGACTCAAGTAATTCACCCCTCCACTTT; CDR3: CASSFTDSSNSPLHF
size: .; J: TRBJ2-6; D: TRBD1; V: TRBV7-9; DNA: TGTGCCAGCAGTTGGACAGGGGTTTCTGGGGCCAACGTCCTGACTTTC; CDR3: CASSWTGVSGANVLTF
size: .; J: TRBJ1-4; D: .; V: TRBV5-4; DNA: TGTGCCAGCAGCTTGTTCGGGGAAGACTTCGGAAAACTGTTTTTT; CDR3: CASSLFGEDFGKLFF
size: .; J: TRBJ1-6; D: .; V: TRBV14; DNA: TGTGCCAGCAGCCAAGAAGCAGGGAATTCACCCCTCCACTTT; CDR3: CASSQEAGNSPLHF
size: .; J: TRBJ2-3; D: TRBD1; V: TRBV6-5; DNA: TGTGCCAGCAGTTACTTACAGGGGGTTGGCACAGATACGCAGTATTTT; CDR3: CASSYLQGVGTDTQYF
size: once; J: TRBJ1-3; D: .; V: TRBV10-3; DNA: TGTGCCATCAGTGACAGGGCTTCGGGAAACACCATATATTTT; CDR3: CAISDRASGNTIYF
size: few; J: TRBJ2-5; D: .; V: TRBV20-1; DNA: TGCAGTGCCCAGTACCAAGAGACCCAGTACTTC; CDR3: CSAQYQETQYF
size: .; J: TRBJ1-2; D: .; V: TRBV27; DNA: TGTGCCAGCAGTCCCGCCGGACACCTTAACTATGGCTACACCTTC; CDR3: CASSPAGHLNYGYTF
size: few; J: TRBJ1-5; D: .; V: TRBV6-4; DNA: TGTGCCAGCAGTGACGAAGCCGGGGGTCAGCCCCAGCATTTT; CDR3: CASSDEAGGQPQHF
size: few; J: TRBJ2-3; D: .; V: TRBV7-9; DNA: TGTGCCAGCAGCAATGGGCAGCCCGGGGTGACGCAGTATTTT; CDR3: CASSNGQPGVTQYF
size: few; J: TRBJ2-1; D: TRBD2; V: TRBV7-9; DNA: TGTGCCAGCAGCTCATCCGGGAGGGGGTCCTACAATGAGCAGTTCTTC; CDR3: CASSSSGRGSYNEQFF
size: few; J: TRBJ1-1; D: .; V: TRBV5-4; DNA: TGTGCCAGCAGCAACGACGGTCTGAACACTGAAGCTTTCTTT; CDR3: CASSNDGLNTEAFF
size: .; J: TRBJ1-2; D: .; V: TRBV7-8; DNA: TGTGCCAGCAGCTTAGAGACAATTCTCTATGGCTACACCTTC; CDR3: CASSLETILYGYTF
size: .; J: TRBJ1-1; D: .; V: TRBV2; DNA: TGTGCCAGCAGACCTGACGGTATGATAGCTTTCTTT; CDR3: CASRPDGMIAFF
size: .; J: TRBJ1-2; D: TRBD1; V: TRBV2; DNA: TGTGCCAGCAGTGGGACAGGGGGGGGAGGCTACACCTTC; CDR3: CASSGTGGGGYTF
size: .; J: TRBJ2-3; D: .; V: TRBV7-3; DNA: TGTGCCAGCAGCCTCGGACACCCAGATACGCAGTATTTT; CDR3: CASSLGHPDTQYF
size: .; J: TRBJ2-5; D: TRBD2; V: TRBV30; DNA: TGTGCCTGGAGTCGACTAGCGGGGGCTCGGGAGACCCAGTACTTC; CDR3: CAWSRLAGARETQYF
size: few; J: TRBJ2-2; D: TRBD1; V: TRBV6-1; DNA: TGTGCCACGGGACAGGGAGGAACCGGGGAGCTGTTTTTT; CDR3: CATGQGGTGELFF
size: few; J: TRBJ1-1; D: .; V: TRBV7-9; DNA: TGTGCCAGCAGCTTGCTAGAGGGAGCTTTCTTT; CDR3: CASSLLEGAFF
size: .; J: TRBJ1-4; D: TRBD1; V: TRBV2; DNA: TGTGCCAGCAGTACTCCGGGACAGGCTAATGAAAAACTGTTTTTT; CDR3: CASSTPGQANEKLFF
size: .; J: TRBJ1-1; D: .; V: TRBV29-1; DNA: TGCAGCGTTTCCTGGGGGGCGGGGAACACTGAAGCTTTCTTT; CDR3: CSVSWGAGNTEAFF
size: .; J: TRBJ2-3; D: TRBD1; V: TRBV5-6; DNA: TGTGCCAGCAGCCAGGGGGCGCTAGCGACAGATACGCAGTATTTT; CDR3: CASSQGALATDTQYF
size: .; J: TRBJ1-5; D: .; V: TRBV6-5; DNA: TGTGCCAGCAGTTACCTCCCAGGGGGCAATCAGCCCCAGCATTTT; CDR3: CASSYLPGGNQPQHF
size: .; J: TRBJ1-2; D: .; V: TRBV5-1; DNA: TGCGCCAGCAGCCCGGGGACACTCGACTATGGCTACACCTTC; CDR3: CASSPGTLDYGYTF
size: few; J: TRBJ2-7; D: .; V: TRBV5-4; DNA: TGTGCCAGCAGTTTTTCAGGGTTCACCTACGAGCAGTACTTC; CDR3: CASSFSGFTYEQYF
size: .; J: TRBJ2-7; D: TRBD1; V: TRBV9; DNA: TGTGCCAGCAGCGTATCAGGACAGGGCGCTGGGGCTTACGAGCAGTACTTC; CDR3: CASSVSGQGAGAYEQYF